This is a list of T cell receptor beta chains from one sample in a study of blood T cell repertoires in COVID-19. Assay used: immunoSEQ multiplex PCR; TCRdb lists only in-frame clones, some missing. The data contain about 52,000 clones, over 85% of them seen just once; the ten biggest clones take up approximately 8.1%. What was sequenced was peripheral blood. Receptor source: a man older than 75 with active or convalescent COVID-19. CDR3s leave out the opening cysteine and the closing phenylalanine or tryptophan. Fields, in order: J gene, V gene, CDR3 protein.

TRBJ1-2	TRBV30	AWRGQGTDGYT
TRBJ2-5	TRBV28	ASSRTGAAEETQY
TRBJ1-6	TRBV5-4	ASSLSWGDNSPLH
TRBJ2-7	TRBV5-6	ATQREYSYEQY
TRBJ2-5	TRBV7-2	ASSPPGQGGETQY
TRBJ2-3	TRBV19	ASTSSGGSATASDTQY
TRBJ2-5	TRBV30	AWSTGGAQETQY
TRBJ1-2	TRBV9	ASSTLDRGLFHGYT
TRBJ1-3	TRBV20-1	SADSGNTIY
TRBJ2-3	TRBV9	ASSLQWSTDTQY
TRBJ1-3	TRBV7-9	ASSFPQGARDTIY
TRBJ2-3	TRBV7-3	ASSLSSGGDLFSTDTQY
TRBJ2-7	TRBV21-1	ASSFHPRDREVQY
TRBJ1-2	TRBV19	ASSIRGNYGYT
TRBJ2-3	TRBV5-1	ASSLRRLAGGSTDTQY
TRBJ2-3	TRBV29-1	SVPSYTGDTQY
TRBJ1-2	TRBV19	ATQIGGANGYT
TRBJ2-3	TRBV4-1	ASSQRLGQGDTQY